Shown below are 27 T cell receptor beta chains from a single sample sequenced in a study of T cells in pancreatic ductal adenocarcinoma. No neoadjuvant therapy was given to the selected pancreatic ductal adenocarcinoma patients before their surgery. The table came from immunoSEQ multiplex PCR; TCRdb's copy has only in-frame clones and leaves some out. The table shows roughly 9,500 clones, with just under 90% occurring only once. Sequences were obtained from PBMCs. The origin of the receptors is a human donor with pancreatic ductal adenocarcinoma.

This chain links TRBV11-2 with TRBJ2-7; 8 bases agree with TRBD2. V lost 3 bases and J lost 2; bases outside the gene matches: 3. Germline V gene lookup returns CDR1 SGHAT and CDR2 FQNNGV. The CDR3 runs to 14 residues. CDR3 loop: CASSFQTSAYEQYF. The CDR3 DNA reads TGTGCCAGCAGCTTTCAGACTAGCGCCTACGAGCAGTACTTC.

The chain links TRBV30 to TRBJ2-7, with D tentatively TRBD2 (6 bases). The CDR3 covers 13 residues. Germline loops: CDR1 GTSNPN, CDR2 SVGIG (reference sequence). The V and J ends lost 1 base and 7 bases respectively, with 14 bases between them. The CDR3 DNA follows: TGTGCCTGGAGTGGGGGCCGTGGGAGGGAGCAGTACTTC. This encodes CAWSGGRGREQYF.

CDR3 nucleotides: TGCAGCGTTATAAGGGACAGGGAGACTGAAGCTTTCTTT. Translated: CSVIRDRETEAFF. The rearrangement uses TRBV29-1 and TRBJ1-1; 9 nucleotides agree with TRBD1. The CDR3 sequence is 13 residues long. Germline V gives CDR1 SQVTM, CDR2 ANQGSEA. V lost 5 bases to trimming and J lost 5 bases; unmatched junction nucleotides: 6.

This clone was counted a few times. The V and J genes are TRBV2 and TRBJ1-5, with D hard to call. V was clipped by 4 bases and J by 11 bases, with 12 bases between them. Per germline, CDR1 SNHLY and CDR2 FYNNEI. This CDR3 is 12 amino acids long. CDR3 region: CASSGNQRAQHF. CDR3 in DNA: TGTGCCAGCAGTGGAAACCAGAGGGCCCAGCATTTT.

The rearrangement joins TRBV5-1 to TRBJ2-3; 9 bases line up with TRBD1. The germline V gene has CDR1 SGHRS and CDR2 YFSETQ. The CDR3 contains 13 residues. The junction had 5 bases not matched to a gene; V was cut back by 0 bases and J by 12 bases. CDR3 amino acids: CASSLEGQGSQYF. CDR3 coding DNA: TGCGCCAGCAGCTTGGAGGGACAGGGATCACAGTATTTT.

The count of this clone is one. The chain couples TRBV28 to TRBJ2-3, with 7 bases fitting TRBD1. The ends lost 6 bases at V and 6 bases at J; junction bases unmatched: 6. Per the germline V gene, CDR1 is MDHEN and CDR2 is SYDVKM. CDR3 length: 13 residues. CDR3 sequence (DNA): TGTGCCAGCAGCGACAGGGCAACGGATACGCAGTATTTT. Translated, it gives CASSDRATDTQYF.

DNA of the CDR3: TGTGCCAGTAGTCCCAGAGAAGAGCGGAGGCGGAATCAGCCCCAGCATTTT. Its translation is CASSPREERRRNQPQHF. This sequence joins TRBV19 and TRBJ1-5, with D uncertain. The germline gives CDR1 LNHDA, CDR2 SQIVND (reference sequence). The V and J ends lost 5 bases and 4 bases respectively, with 21 bases between them. The CDR3 runs 17 residues. Based on the CDR3 plus reference TRBV19 and TRBJ1-5, the full variable domain is DGGITQSPKYLFRKEGQNVTLSCEQNLNHDAMYWYRQDPGQGLRLIYYSQIVNDFQKGDIAEGYSVSREKKESFPLTVTSAQKNPTAFYLCASSPREERRRNQPQHFGDGTRLSIL.

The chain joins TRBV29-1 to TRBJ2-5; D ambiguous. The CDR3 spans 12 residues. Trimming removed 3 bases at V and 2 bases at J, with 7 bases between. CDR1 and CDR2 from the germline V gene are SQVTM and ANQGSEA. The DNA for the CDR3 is TGCAGCGTTGAGGCTCGACAAGAGACCCAGTACTTC. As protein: CSVEARQETQYF.

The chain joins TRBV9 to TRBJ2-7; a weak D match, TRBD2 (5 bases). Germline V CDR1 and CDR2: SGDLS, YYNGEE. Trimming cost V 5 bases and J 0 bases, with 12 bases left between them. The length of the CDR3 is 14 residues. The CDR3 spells CASSIWTGSYEQYF. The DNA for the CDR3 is TGTGCCAGCAGTATCTGGACTGGCTCCTACGAGCAGTACTTC.

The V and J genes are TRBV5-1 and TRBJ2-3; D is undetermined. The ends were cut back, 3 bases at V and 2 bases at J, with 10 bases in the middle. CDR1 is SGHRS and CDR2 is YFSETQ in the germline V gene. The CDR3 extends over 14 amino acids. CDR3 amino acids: CASSSPFSTDTQYF. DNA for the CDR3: TGCGCCAGCAGCTCCCCCTTCTCCACAGATACGCAGTATTTT.

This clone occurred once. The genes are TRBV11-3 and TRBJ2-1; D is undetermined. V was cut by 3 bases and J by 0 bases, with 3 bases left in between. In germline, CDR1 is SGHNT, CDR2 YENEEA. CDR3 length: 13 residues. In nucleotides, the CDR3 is TGTGCCAGCAGCTTCGTCTCCTACAATGAGCAGTTCTTC. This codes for CASSFVSYNEQFF.

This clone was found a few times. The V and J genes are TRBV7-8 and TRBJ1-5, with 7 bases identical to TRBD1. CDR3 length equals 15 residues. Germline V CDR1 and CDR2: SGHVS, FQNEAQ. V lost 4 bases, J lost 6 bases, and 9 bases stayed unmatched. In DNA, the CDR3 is TGTGCCAGCAGCTCCCGACAGGGACTGGGTCAGCCCCAGCATTTT. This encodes CASSSRQGLGQPQHF.

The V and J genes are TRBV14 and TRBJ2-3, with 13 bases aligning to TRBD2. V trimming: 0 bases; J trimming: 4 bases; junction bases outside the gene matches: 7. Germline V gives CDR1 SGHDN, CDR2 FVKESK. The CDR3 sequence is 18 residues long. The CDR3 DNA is TGTGCCAGCAGCCAAGAGTTTGAACTAGCGGGGGGGTCAGATACGCAGTATTTT. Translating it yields CASSQEFELAGGSDTQYF.

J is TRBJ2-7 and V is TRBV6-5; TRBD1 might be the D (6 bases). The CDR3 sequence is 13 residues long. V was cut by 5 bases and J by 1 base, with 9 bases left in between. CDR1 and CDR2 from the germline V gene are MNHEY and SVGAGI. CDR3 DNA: TGTGCCAGCAGTCGACAGGATTCCTACGAGCAGTACTTC. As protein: CASSRQDSYEQYF.

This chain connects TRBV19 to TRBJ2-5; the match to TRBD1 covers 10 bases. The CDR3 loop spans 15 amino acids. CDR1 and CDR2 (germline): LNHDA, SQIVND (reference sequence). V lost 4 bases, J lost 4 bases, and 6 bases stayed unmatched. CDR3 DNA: TGTGCCAGTAGTAACTCCGGGACAGGGGTAGAGACCCAGTACTTC. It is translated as CASSNSGTGVETQYF. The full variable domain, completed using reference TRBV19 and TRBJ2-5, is DGGITQSPKYLFRKEGQNVTLSCEQNLNHDAMYWYRQDPGQGLRLIYYSQIVNDFQKGDIAEGYSVSREKKESFPLTVTSAQKNPTAFYLCASSNSGTGVETQYFGPGTRLLVL.

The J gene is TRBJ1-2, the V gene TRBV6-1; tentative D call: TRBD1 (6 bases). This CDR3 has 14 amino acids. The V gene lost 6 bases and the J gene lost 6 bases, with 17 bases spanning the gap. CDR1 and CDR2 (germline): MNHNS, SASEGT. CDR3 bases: TGTGCCAGCAGACCTGGACAGCCCTTTGATGGCTACACCTTC. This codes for CASRPGQPFDGYTF.

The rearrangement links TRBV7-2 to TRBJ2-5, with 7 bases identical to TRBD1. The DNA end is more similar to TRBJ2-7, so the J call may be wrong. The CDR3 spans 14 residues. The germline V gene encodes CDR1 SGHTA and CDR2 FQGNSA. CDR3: CASSLMRQGYEQYF. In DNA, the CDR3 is TGTGCCAGCAGCTTAATGAGACAGGGCTACGAGCAGTACTTC.

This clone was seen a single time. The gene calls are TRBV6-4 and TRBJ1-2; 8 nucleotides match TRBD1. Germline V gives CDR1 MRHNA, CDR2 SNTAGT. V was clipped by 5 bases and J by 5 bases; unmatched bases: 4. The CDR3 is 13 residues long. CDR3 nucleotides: TGTGCCAGCAGTTCAGGGGGCACGTATGGCTACACCTTC. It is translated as CASSSGGTYGYTF.

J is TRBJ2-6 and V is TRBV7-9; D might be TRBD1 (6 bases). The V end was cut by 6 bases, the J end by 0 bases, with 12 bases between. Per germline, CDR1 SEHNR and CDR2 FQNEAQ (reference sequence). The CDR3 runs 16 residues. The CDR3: CASRQGPSSGANVLTF. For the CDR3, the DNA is TGTGCCAGCAGACAGGGTCCCAGCTCTGGGGCCAACGTCCTGACTTTC.

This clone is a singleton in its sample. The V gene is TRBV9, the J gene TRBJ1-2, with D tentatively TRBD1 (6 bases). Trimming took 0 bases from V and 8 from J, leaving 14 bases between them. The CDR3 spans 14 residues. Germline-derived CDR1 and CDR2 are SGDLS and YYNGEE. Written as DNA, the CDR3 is TGTGCCAGCAGCGTAGGACAGGCCCTTAGGGGCTACACCTTC. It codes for CASSVGQALRGYTF. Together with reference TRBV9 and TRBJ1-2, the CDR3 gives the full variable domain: DSGVTQTPKHLITATGQRVTLRCSPRSGDLSVYWYQQSLDQGLQFLIQYYNGEERAKGNILERFSAQQFPDLHSELNLSSLELGDSALYFCASSVGQALRGYTFGSGTRLTVV.

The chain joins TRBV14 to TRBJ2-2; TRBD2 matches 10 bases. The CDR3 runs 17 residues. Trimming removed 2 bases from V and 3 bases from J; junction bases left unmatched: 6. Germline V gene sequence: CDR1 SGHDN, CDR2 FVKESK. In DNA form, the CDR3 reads TGTGCCAGCAGCCAATTTAAGAGCGGGAGGGACACCGGGGAGCTGTTTTTT. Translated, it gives CASSQFKSGRDTGELFF. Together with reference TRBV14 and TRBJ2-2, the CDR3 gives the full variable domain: EAGVTQFPSHSVIEKGQTVTLRCDPISGHDNLYWYRRVMGKEIKFLLHFVKESKQDESGMPNNRFLAERTGGTYSTLKVQPAELEDSGVYFCASSQFKSGRDTGELFFGEGSRLTVL.

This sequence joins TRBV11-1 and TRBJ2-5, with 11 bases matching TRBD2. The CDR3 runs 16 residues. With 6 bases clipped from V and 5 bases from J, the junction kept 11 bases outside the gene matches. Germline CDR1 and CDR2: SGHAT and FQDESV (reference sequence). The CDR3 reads CASSLNSGGATETQYF. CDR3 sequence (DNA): TGTGCCAGCAGTCTTAATAGCGGGGGGGCCACGGAGACCCAGTACTTC.

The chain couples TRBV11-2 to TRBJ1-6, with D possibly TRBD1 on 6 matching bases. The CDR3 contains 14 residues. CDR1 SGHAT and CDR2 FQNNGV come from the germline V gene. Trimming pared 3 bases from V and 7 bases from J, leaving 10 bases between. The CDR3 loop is CASSLRQGNSPLHF. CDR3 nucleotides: TGTGCCAGCAGCTTGAGGCAGGGGAATTCACCCCTCCACTTT.

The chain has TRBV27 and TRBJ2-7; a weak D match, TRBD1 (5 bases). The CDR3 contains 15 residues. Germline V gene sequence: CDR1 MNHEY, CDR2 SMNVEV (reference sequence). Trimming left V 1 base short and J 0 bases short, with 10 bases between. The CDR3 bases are TGTGCCAGCAGTTTATACAGGCGAAGCTCCTACGAGCAGTACTTC. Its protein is CASSLYRRSSYEQYF.

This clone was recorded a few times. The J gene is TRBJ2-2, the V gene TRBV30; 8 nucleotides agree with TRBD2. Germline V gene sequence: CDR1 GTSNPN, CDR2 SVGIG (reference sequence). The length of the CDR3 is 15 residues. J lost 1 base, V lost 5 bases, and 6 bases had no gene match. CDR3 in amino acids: CAWGAGVVNTGELFF. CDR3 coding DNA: TGTGCCTGGGGAGCGGGAGTGGTGAACACCGGGGAGCTGTTTTTT.

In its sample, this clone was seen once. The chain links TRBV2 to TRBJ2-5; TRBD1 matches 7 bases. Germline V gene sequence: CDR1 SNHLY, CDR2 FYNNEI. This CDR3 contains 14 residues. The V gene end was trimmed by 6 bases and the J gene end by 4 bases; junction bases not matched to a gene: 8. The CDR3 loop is CASSSPRQGETQYF. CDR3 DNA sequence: TGTGCCAGCAGCAGTCCCCGACAGGGAGAGACCCAGTACTTC.

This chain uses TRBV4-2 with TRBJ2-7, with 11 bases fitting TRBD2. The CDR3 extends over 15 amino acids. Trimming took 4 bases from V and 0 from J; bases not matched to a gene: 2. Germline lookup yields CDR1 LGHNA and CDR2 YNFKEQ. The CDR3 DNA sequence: TGTGCCAGCAGCCCTAGCGGGGGGAGCTCCTACGAGCAGTACTTC. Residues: CASSPSGGSSYEQYF.